What follows is one T cell receptor (beta chain) and its context. Its antigen is undetermined. Unique molecular identifiers were incorporated into the prepared TCRbeta library. TCRdb reanalysed the PCR reads using MiXCR and keeps one entry per CDR3 protein. The repertoire has about 440,000 distinct CDR3 sequences, around two fifths of them found once; the top ten carry 27%. This entry comes from a study of T-cell reconstitution after alpha-beta-depleted transplantation in children. The study, taken as a whole, reports: Most T-cell counts and diversity one year after the transplant came from T cells that were newly produced.

J was trimmed by 7 bases and V by 7 bases; bases with no gene match: 13. The CDR3 runs 13 residues. Germline V lookup: CDR1 DFQATT, CDR2 SNEGSKA (reference sequence). The V call is TRBV20-1, the J call TRBJ2-7, with 7 bases identical to TRBD1. The sequence derives from a girl aged 2-10 years with aplastic anemia, due to receive a stem cell transplant. Sequencing used PBMCs, obtained before TCRalphabeta/CD19-depleted stem cell transplant. CDR3 in DNA: TGCAGTGTCCACAGGGGACGAGATGGTGAGCAGTACTTC. Translated, it gives CSVHRGRDGEQYF.